Following are 26 T cell receptor beta chains from one sample sequenced in a study of post-analysis software for immune sequencing data. Study-level results: The study found TRBV5-6, TRBV5-1 and TRBV20-1 among five or six TRBV segments more frequent in patients than controls.

These TCRs are of unknown antigen specificity. TCR beta cDNA libraries had unique molecular identifiers. Each CDR3 protein gets one entry after TCRdb re-called the PCR reads with MiXCR. The data contain under 650,000 distinct CDR3 sequences, 44% of them singletons. The material sequenced was blood. These receptors originate from a girl aged 5 to 17 with multiple sclerosis.

V is TRBV12-3 or TRBV12-4 and J is TRBJ1-2, with a possible D match to TRBD1 (5 bases). V gave up 4 bases and J gave up 8 bases, with 14 bases separating them. The CDR3 is made up of 13 amino acids. As DNA, the CDR3 is TGTGCCAGCAGTTCGACTCTGTGGGGGGGCTACACCTTC. As protein: CASSSTLWGGYTF.

The V and J genes are TRBV12-3 or TRBV12-4 and TRBJ2-7; D may be TRBD2 (6 bases). The CDR3 covers 11 residues. Trimming took off 6 bases at V and 7 bases at J, with 10 bases between the two ends. The CDR3: CASRDYNEQYF. CDR3 nucleotides: TGTGCCAGCAGGGACTACAATGAGCAGTACTTC.

The rearrangement uses TRBV12-3 or TRBV12-4 and TRBJ2-5; D not resolved. The V end lost 5 bases, the J end lost 5 bases, and 18 bases lay between the germline ends. This CDR3 is 15 amino acids long. CDR3 residues: CASSPHSGPRETQYF. CDR3 coding DNA: TGTGCCAGCAGTCCCCACTCTGGGCCGAGGGAGACCCAGTACTTC.

In its sample, this clonotype was seen many times. The rearrangement uses TRBV29-1 and TRBJ2-5; D possibly corresponds to TRBD2 (5 bases). Germline V gene sequence: CDR1 SQVTM, CDR2 ANQGSEA. This CDR3 has 12 amino acids. V was clipped by 3 bases and J by 7 bases, with 12 bases between them. The CDR3 nucleotides are TGCAGCGTTGATAGAGCTGAGGGGACCCAGTACTTC. Its translation is CSVDRAEGTQYF. The entire variable domain, with the rest obtained from reference TRBV29-1 and TRBJ2-5, is as follows: SAVISQKPSRDICQRGTSLTIQCQVDSQVTMMFWYRQQPGQSLTLIATANQGSEATYESGFVIDKFPISRPNLTFSTLTVSNMSPEDSSIYLCSVDRAEGTQYFGPGTRLLVL.

This chain links TRBV5-1 with TRBJ2-1; 12 bases map to TRBD2. CDR1 and CDR2 (germline): SGHRS, YFSETQ. The CDR3 extends over 14 amino acids. After removal of 3 bases from V and 6 bases from J, the junction contained 1 base not matched to a gene. For the CDR3, the DNA is TGCGCCAGCAGCTCTAGCGGGAGGGCCAATGAGCAGTTCTTC. Protein: CASSSSGRANEQFF.

The V and J genes are TRBV7-9 and TRBJ2-7, with 7 bases lining up with TRBD2. Germline CDR1 SEHNR, CDR2 FQNEAQ (reference sequence). The CDR3 sequence is 13 residues long. V shed 5 bases and J 3 bases; nucleotides not matched to a gene: 4. The CDR3 protein is CASSHTSVYEQYF. Here the CDR3 DNA reads TGTGCCAGCAGCCACACTAGCGTCTACGAGCAGTACTTC.

The chain is built from TRBV12-3 or TRBV12-4 and TRBJ2-1, with 13 nucleotides matching TRBD2. J gave up 10 bases and V 6 bases, and 6 bases lay outside the gene matches. This CDR3 region has 14 residues. DNA for the CDR3: TGTGCCAGCAGCTCACTAGCGGGAGGGGAGGAGCAGTTCTTC. Translated, it gives CASSSLAGGEEQFF.

The V and J genes are TRBV20-1 and TRBJ1-2; a possible D gene is TRBD1 (5 bases). Trimming shortened V by 6 bases and J by 4 bases, and 18 bases separated the two germline ends. Germline CDR1 and CDR2: DFQATT and SNEGSKA (reference sequence). This CDR3 is built from 14 residues. The chain's CDR3 is CSALNGGMGYGYTF. CDR3 nucleotide sequence: TGCAGTGCCCTGAATGGGGGAATGGGCTATGGCTACACCTTC.

Only a few counts were recorded for this clonotype. This chain uses TRBV20-1 with TRBJ2-5; D is perhaps TRBD1 or TRBD2 (5 bases each). Germline V gene data show CDR1 as DFQATT and CDR2 as SNEGSKA (reference sequence). The CDR3 totals 13 residues. V was cut by 6 bases and J by 4 bases, with 15 bases left in between. This CDR3 is CSAPRLGGETQYF. The CDR3 DNA follows: TGCAGTGCCCCTCGGCTTGGGGGAGAGACCCAGTACTTC.

This chain joins TRBV30 and TRBJ2-1, with TRBD2 matching 7 bases. The junction had 7 bases not matched to a gene; V was cut back by 4 bases and J by 4 bases. The germline V gene encodes CDR1 GTSNPN and CDR2 SVGIG (reference sequence). This CDR3 has 14 residues. The CDR3 DNA reads as TGTGCCTGGAATGGGCGGGAGAGGTACAATGAGCAGTTCTTC. Translation: CAWNGRERYNEQFF. Supplemented by reference TRBV30 and TRBJ2-1, the full variable domain reads SQTIHQWPATLVQPVGSPLSLECTVEGTSNPNLYWYRQAAGRGLQLLFYSVGIGQISSEVPQNLSASRPQDRQFILSSKKLLLSDSGFYLCAWNGRERYNEQFFGPGTRLTVL.

This chain joins TRBV28 and TRBJ1-1, with D uncertain. Germline V CDR1 and CDR2: MDHEN, SYDVKM. The CDR3 contains 14 residues. With 7 bases removed from V and 4 bases from J, the gap between germline ends came to 16 bases. The CDR3 loop reads CASITPYAGTEAFF. The CDR3 DNA follows: TGTGCCAGCATTACCCCCTACGCGGGCACTGAAGCTTTCTTT. The variable domain in full, completed from reference TRBV28 and TRBJ1-1, reads DVKVTQSSRYLVKRTGEKVFLECVQDMDHENMFWYRQDPGLGLRLIYFSYDVKMKEKGDIPEGYSVSREKKERFSLILESASTNQTSMYLCASITPYAGTEAFFGQGTRLTVV.

The rearrangement joins TRBV12-3 or TRBV12-4 to TRBJ2-5; D might be TRBD2 (6 bases). CDR3 size: 15 residues. Between the trimmed V and J ends, which lost 3 bases and 2 bases, there was a span of 13 bases. The CDR3 nucleotides are TGTGCCAGCAGTTTCCTCCGCGGGGATCAAGAGACCCAGTACTTC. Translating it yields CASSFLRGDQETQYF.

V gene TRBV18 combines with J gene TRBJ2-3; perhaps D is TRBD1 or TRBD2 (5 bases each). The germline V gene has CDR1 KGHSH and CDR2 LQKENI. V lost 1 base and J lost 0, with 14 bases in between. This CDR3 has 17 residues. CDR3: CASSPLNGTRSTDTQYF. DNA of the CDR3: TGTGCCAGCTCACCACTCAATGGGACCAGGAGCACAGATACGCAGTATTTT.

This clonotype turned up a few times. The CDR3 DNA reads TGTGCCATCAGCAGGGGCGAATTACCAGATACGCAGTATTTT. Protein product: CAISRGELPDTQYF. The V call is TRBV10-3, the J call TRBJ2-3; possibly TRBD1 for D (6 bases). V was shortened by 6 bases and J by 4 bases, with 14 bases between the two germline ends. This CDR3 has 14 residues. Germline V gene sequence: CDR1 ENHRY, CDR2 SYGVKD.

This clonotype was found a few times. The chain carries TRBV27 and TRBJ2-7; TRBD2 matches at 12 bases. Germline V gene lookup returns CDR1 MNHEY and CDR2 SMNVEV (reference sequence). The CDR3 runs 15 residues. V was clipped by 5 bases and J by 5 bases; unmatched bases: 7. The CDR3 sequence is CASSTRTSGNNEQYF. CDR3 nucleotides: TGTGCCAGCAGTACCAGGACTAGCGGGAATAACGAGCAGTACTTC.

This clonotype has a handful of counts. This rearrangement joins TRBV6-5 to TRBJ2-7; a possible D gene is TRBD2 (6 bases). V lost 0 bases to trimming and J lost 2 bases, with 11 bases between them. Germline-derived CDR1 and CDR2 are MNHEY and SVGAGI. The CDR3 has 15 residues. The CDR3 DNA sequence: TGTGCCAGCAGTTACTCGGAGGGAGACCCCTACGAGCAGTACTTC. Protein sequence: CASSYSEGDPYEQYF.

For the CDR3, the DNA is TGCGCCAGCAGCTTGCAGGGGCTCGATAATTCACCCCTCCACTTT. This gives the protein CASSLQGLDNSPLHF. The gene calls are TRBV5-1 and TRBJ1-6; maybe TRBD1 (6 bases). The germline V gene encodes CDR1 SGHRS and CDR2 YFSETQ. The germline V and J ends were trimmed by 1 base and 5 bases, with 10 bases remaining between them. The CDR3 runs to 15 residues.

CDR3 protein: CASSPPLGPYHYGYTF. In DNA, the CDR3 is TGTGCCAGCAGTCCTCCCCTCGGGCCCTATCACTATGGCTACACCTTC. J is TRBJ1-2 and V is TRBV12-3 or TRBV12-4; no definite D call. V was clipped by 5 bases and J by 3 bases, with 19 bases between them. The CDR3 consists of 16 residues.

This clonotype was seen just once. Relative to the germline gene, one junction end is altered; a read error may explain this. The chain joins TRBV5-1 to TRBJ1-2; TRBD1 matches 9 bases. This CDR3 has 14 residues. Looked up from germline, CDR1 is SGHRS and CDR2 is YFSETQ. CDR3 nucleotide sequence: TGCGCCAGCAGCTACGGGACAGGGTACTATGACTACACCTTC. Protein product: CASSYGTGYYDYTF.

The V call is TRBV7-6, the J call TRBJ2-5; D call uncertain. Germline CDR1 SGHVS, CDR2 FNYEAQ. The CDR3 covers 13 residues. Trimming took 4 bases from V and 5 from J, leaving 11 bases between them. The CDR3 is CASSYGPGETQYF. DNA for the CDR3: TGTGCCAGCAGCTATGGCCCCGGCGAGACCCAGTACTTC.

The sample holds a few counts of this clonotype. The chain couples TRBV20-1 to TRBJ2-3, with 14 nucleotides matching TRBD2. The CDR3 extends over 19 amino acids. The V segment lost 5 bases and the J segment 1 base; nucleotides outside the gene matches: 14. From germline, CDR1 is DFQATT and CDR2 SNEGSKA (reference sequence). The CDR3 reads CSAHPLTSGRAGGTDTQYF. In DNA form, the CDR3 reads TGCAGTGCTCACCCGCTGACTAGCGGGAGGGCCGGGGGCACAGATACGCAGTATTTT.

The rearrangement joins TRBV5-1 to TRBJ2-3; D is possibly TRBD1 (6 bases). This CDR3 contains 16 residues. Germline CDR1 reads SGHRS; CDR2 reads YFSETQ. V shed 0 bases and J shed 5 bases, with 16 bases lying between them. CDR3: CASSLGDTGMGDTQYF. For the CDR3, the DNA is TGCGCCAGCAGCTTGGGGGACACCGGAATGGGAGATACGCAGTATTTT.

This chain connects TRBV6-6 to TRBJ2-5; 12 bases are shared with TRBD1. Germline V lookup: CDR1 MNHNY, CDR2 SVGAGI (reference sequence). The trim removed 2 bases at V and 5 bases at J, leaving 3 bases unmatched. The CDR3 has 15 residues. In nucleotides, the CDR3 is TGTGCCAGCAGTTACATGGGACAGGGGGCTGAGACCCAGTACTTC. Amino acids: CASSYMGQGAETQYF.

The sample holds a few counts of this clonotype. This chain joins TRBV10-3 and TRBJ2-1; D possibly corresponds to TRBD1 (5 bases). The CDR3 is 14 residues long. Germline V CDR1 and CDR2: ENHRY, SYGVKD. The V end was cut by 3 bases, the J end by 8 bases, with 14 bases between. The CDR3 DNA reads TGTGCCATCAGTGAATATGGGGCTGGGGATGAGCAGTTCTTC. Protein: CAISEYGAGDEQFF.

The chain combines TRBV12-3 or TRBV12-4 with TRBJ2-7; D is ambiguous. This CDR3 region has 15 residues. V lost 1 base and J lost 3, with 13 bases in between. The CDR3 loop reads CASSLGGDLHYEQYF. CDR3 coding DNA: TGTGCCAGCAGTTTAGGTGGGGATTTGCACTACGAGCAGTACTTC.

This clonotype was detected a few times. The chain links TRBV7-9 to TRBJ2-7; D gene uncertain. Germline loops: CDR1 SEHNR, CDR2 FQNEAQ (reference sequence). V dropped 0 bases and J dropped 5 bases, with 14 bases sitting between them. The CDR3 has 15 amino acids. Here the CDR3 reads CASSLAAVGYDEQYF. In DNA form, the CDR3 reads TGTGCCAGCAGCTTAGCGGCGGTAGGGTACGACGAGCAGTACTTC.